These 5 T cell receptor beta chains share one sample of origin, sequenced in a study of naive and memory T cell subsets. The SP2 primer and nested alpha and beta constant region primers amplified ligated cDNA in four rounds. From the UMI-ligation and nested PCR reads, TCRdb called clonotypes with MiXCR, one entry per CDR3 protein. The profile shows about 37,000 distinct CDR3 sequences, 8% to 13% of them singletons. As for treatment: skin biopsy from PPD injection site in Mantoux-positive individual. The library had UMIs added by 3' ligation of an oligonucleotide to TCR cDNA. Sequenced material: skin, taken from a tuberculin skin test site. The receptors were sampled from an adult in good health.

This chain uses TRBV19 with TRBJ1-1; tentative D call: TRBD1 (6 bases). Deletions cut 8 bases from V and 11 bases from J, with 12 bases between. This CDR3 spans 10 amino acids. Germline V gene lookup returns CDR1 LNHDA and CDR2 SQIVND (reference sequence). For the CDR3, the DNA is TGTGCCAGTGCACAGGGCCATGCTTTCTTT. It translates to CASAQGHAFF.

The genes are TRBV4-1 and TRBJ2-1, with 7 bases matching TRBD2. CDR1 and CDR2 from the germline V gene are MGHRA and YSYEKL. The junction had 8 bases not matched to a gene; V was cut back by 8 bases and J by 1 base. This CDR3 has 15 residues. The CDR3 spells CASERAGVSYNEQFF. Written as DNA, the CDR3 is TGCGCCAGCGAGAGGGCGGGGGTGTCCTACAATGAGCAGTTCTTC.

The sample holds many counts of this clonotype. The rearrangement joins TRBV20-1 to TRBJ1-5; no clear D. CDR1 is DFQATT and CDR2 is SNEGSKA in the germline V gene (reference sequence). The CDR3 loop spans 14 amino acids. Trimming left V 4 bases short and J 4 bases short, with 14 bases between. The CDR3 DNA sequence: TGCAGTGCTATACAAGGGAGTGGGAATCAGCCCCAGCATTTT. It encodes CSAIQGSGNQPQHF.

V usage is TRBV5-4 and J usage is TRBJ2-1; D is unclear. CDR1 is SGHNT and CDR2 is YYREEE in the germline V gene (reference sequence). The CDR3 covers 15 residues. V was shortened by 0 bases and J by 6 bases, with 13 bases between the two germline ends. The CDR3 DNA reads TGTGCCAGCAGCTTGGGGGGTCGCAACTCCAATGAGCAGTTCTTC. Translating gives CASSLGGRNSNEQFF.

The CDR3 reads CASSLAQGRREQFF. The CDR3 coding sequence is TGTGCCAGCAGCTTAGCGCAGGGCAGAAGGGAGCAGTTCTTC. The chain links TRBV7-6 to TRBJ2-1, with a possible D match to TRBD1 (5 bases). This CDR3 has 14 amino acids. Trimming cost V 0 bases and J 10 bases, with 13 bases left between them. The V gene's germline CDR1 is SGHVS and CDR2 FNYEAQ.